One T cell receptor (beta chain) is described in this entry. Individuals drawn from approximately 26 US areas were roughly 18 to 100 years old. CDR3 size: 15 residues. Per the germline V gene, CDR1 is LNHDA and CDR2 is SQIVND (reference sequence). The V and J ends lost 3 bases and 5 bases, in that order; junction bases with no gene match: 5. These data come from a study of blood T cell repertoires in COVID-19. Generated by immunoSEQ multiplex PCR, the TCRdb table keeps only in-frame clones and is missing some. Of roughly 150,000 clones in the sample, roughly 84% are singletons; the top ten hold roughly 20%.

The receptor was derived from a man in his fifties or sixties who had recovered from COVID-19. Sequenced input: PBMCs or T cells enriched from blood (not recorded which). The V call is TRBV19, the J call TRBJ1-5, with 9 bases identical to TRBD1. The CDR3 DNA reads as TGTGCCAGTAGTATCCTGGGACAGGGTGATCAGCCCCAGCATTTT. The encoded protein is CASSILGQGDQPQHF.